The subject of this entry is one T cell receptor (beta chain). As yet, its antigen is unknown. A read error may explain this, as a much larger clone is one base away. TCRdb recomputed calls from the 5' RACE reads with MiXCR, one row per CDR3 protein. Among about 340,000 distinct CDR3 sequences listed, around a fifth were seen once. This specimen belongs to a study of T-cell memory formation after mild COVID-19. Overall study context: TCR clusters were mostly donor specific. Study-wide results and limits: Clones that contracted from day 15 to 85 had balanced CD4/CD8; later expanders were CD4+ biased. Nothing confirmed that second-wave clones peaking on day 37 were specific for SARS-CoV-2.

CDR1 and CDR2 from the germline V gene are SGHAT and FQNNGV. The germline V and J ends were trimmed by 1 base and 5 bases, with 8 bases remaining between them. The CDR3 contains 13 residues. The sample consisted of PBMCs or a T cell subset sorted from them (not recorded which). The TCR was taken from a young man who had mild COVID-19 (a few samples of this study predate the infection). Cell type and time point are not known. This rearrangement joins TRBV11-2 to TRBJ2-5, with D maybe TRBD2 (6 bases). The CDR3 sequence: CASSLAAGETQYF. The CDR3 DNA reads TGTGCCAGCAGCTTAGCCGCGGGGGAGACCCAGTACTTC.